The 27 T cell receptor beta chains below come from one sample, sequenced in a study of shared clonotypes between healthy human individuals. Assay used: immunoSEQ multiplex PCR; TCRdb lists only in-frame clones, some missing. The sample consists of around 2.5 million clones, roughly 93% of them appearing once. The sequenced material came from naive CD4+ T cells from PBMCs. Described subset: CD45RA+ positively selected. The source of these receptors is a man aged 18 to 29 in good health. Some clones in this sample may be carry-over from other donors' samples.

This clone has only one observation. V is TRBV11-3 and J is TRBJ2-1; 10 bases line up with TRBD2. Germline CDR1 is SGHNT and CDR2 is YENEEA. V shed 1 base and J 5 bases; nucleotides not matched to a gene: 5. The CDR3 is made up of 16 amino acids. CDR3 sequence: CASSLGSGRGHNEQFF. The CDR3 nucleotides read TGTGCCAGCAGCTTAGGGAGCGGGAGGGGCCACAATGAGCAGTTCTTC.

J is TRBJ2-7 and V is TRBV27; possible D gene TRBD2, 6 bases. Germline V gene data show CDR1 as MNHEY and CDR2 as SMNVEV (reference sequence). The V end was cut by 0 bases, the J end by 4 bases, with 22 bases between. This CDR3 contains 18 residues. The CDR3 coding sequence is TGTGCCAGCAGTTTATCCGTTCGGGTTGCGGGAATTAGTTACGAGCAGTACTTC. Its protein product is CASSLSVRVAGISYEQYF.

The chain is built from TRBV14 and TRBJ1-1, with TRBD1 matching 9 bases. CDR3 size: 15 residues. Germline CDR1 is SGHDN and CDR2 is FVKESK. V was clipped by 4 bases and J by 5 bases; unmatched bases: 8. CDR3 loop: CASSLRRDRETEAFF. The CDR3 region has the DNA TGTGCCAGCAGCCTTCGAAGGGACAGGGAGACTGAAGCTTTCTTT.

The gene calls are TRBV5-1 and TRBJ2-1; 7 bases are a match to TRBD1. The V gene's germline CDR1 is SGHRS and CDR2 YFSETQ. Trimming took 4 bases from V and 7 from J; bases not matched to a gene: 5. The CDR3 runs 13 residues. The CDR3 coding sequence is TGCGCCAGCAGCGCGCACAGGGGAAATGAGCAGTTCTTC. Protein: CASSAHRGNEQFF.

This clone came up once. The CDR3 sequence: CASRNTGSGGQLFF. As DNA, the CDR3 is TGTGCCAGCAGAAACACAGGGTCAGGAGGGCAACTGTTTTTT. The V call is TRBV11-2, the J call TRBJ1-4, with D tentatively TRBD1 (6 bases). V was clipped by 6 bases and J by 12 bases, with 20 bases between them. The CDR3 consists of 14 residues. Germline assignment: CDR1 SGHAT and CDR2 FQNNGV.

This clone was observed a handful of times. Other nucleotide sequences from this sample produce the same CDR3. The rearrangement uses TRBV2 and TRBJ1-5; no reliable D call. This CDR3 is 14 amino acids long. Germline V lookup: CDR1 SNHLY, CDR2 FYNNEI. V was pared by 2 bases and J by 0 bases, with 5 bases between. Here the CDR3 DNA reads TGTGCCAGCAGTGAATGGGTTAGCAATCAGCCCCAGCATTTT. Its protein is CASSEWVSNQPQHF.

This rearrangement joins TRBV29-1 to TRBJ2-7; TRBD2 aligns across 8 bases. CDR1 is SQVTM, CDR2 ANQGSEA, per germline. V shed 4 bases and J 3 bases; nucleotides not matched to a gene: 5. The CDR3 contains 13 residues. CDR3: CSVALAGVYEQYF. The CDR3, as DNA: TGCAGCGTTGCCCTAGCGGGTGTCTACGAGCAGTACTTC.

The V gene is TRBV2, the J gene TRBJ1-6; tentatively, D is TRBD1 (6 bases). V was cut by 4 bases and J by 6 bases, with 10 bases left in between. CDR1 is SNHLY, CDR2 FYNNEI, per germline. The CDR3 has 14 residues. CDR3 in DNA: TGTGCCAGCAGTGGACAGGCGTTTAATTCACCCCTCCACTTT. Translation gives CASSGQAFNSPLHF.

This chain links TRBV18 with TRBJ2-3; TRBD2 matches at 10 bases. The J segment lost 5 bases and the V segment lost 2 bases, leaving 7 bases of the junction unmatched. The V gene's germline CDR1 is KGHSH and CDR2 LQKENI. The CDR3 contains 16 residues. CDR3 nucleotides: TGTGCCAGCTCACCAGGGTCTAGCGGGAGCGTAGATACGCAGTATTTT. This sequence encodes CASSPGSSGSVDTQYF.

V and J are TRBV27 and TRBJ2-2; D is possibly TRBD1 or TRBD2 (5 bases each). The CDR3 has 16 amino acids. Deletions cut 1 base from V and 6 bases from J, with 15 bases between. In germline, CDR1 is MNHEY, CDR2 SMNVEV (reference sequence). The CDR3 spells CASSLFGTLPAGELFF. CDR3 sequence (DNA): TGTGCCAGCAGTTTATTTGGGACGCTTCCCGCCGGGGAGCTGTTTTTT.

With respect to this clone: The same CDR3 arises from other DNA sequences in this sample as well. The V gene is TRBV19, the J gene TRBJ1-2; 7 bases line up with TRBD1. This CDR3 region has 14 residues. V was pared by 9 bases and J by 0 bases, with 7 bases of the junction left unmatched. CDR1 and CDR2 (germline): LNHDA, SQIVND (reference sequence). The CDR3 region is CASTPGQTNYGYTF. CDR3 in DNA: TGTGCCAGCACACCGGGACAGACTAACTATGGCTACACCTTC.

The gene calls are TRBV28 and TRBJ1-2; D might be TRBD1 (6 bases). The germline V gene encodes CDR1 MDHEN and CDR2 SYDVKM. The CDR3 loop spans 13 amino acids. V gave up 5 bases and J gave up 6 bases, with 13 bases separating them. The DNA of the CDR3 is TGTGCCAGCAGTAGTTTCAGGGGTAATGGCTACACCTTC. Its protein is CASSSFRGNGYTF.

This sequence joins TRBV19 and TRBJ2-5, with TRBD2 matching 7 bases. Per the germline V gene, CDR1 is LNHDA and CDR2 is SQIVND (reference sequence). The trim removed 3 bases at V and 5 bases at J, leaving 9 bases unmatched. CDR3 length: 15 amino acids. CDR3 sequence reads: CASSIAQGGGETQYF. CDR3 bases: TGTGCCAGTAGTATTGCTCAGGGCGGGGGTGAGACCCAGTACTTC.

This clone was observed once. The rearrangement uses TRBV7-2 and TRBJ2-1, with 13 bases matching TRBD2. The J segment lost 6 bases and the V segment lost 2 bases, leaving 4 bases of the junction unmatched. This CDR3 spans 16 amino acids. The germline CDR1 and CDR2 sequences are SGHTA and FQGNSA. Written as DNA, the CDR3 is TGTGCCAGCAGCTTACTTGGACTAGCGGGGGCCAATGAGCAGTTCTTC. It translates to CASSLLGLAGANEQFF.

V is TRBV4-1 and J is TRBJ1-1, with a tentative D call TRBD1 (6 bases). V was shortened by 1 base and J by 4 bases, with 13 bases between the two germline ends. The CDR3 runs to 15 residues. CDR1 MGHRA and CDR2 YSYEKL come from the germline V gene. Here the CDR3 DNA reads TGCGCCAGCAGCCAAGGGTTGGGGGCCGGCACTGAAGCTTTCTTT. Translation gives CASSQGLGAGTEAFF.

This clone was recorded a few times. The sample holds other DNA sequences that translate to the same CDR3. The CDR3 loop reads CASSLEVNTEAFF. In DNA, the CDR3 is TGCGCCAGCAGCTTGGAGGTGAACACTGAAGCTTTCTTT. V is TRBV5-1 and J is TRBJ1-1; D not resolved. The CDR3 runs 13 residues. Germline CDR1 SGHRS, CDR2 YFSETQ. The V and J ends lost 0 bases and 0 bases respectively, with 3 bases between them.

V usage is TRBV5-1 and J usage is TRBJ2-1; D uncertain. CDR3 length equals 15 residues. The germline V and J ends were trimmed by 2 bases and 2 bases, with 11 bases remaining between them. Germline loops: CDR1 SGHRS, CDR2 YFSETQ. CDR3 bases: TGCGCCAGCAGCTTAGCCCCCGTCACCTACAATGAGCAGTTCTTC. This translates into CASSLAPVTYNEQFF.

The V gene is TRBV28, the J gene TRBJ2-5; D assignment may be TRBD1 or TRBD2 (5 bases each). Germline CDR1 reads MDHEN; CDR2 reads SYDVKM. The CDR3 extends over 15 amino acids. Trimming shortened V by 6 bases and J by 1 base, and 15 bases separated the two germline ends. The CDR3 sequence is CASSPRSRGQETQYF. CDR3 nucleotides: TGTGCCAGCAGCCCCCGGTCGAGGGGCCAAGAGACCCAGTACTTC. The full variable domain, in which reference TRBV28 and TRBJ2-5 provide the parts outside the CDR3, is DVKVTQSSRYLVKRTGEKVFLECVQDMDHENMFWYRQDPGLGLRLIYFSYDVKMKEKGDIPEGYSVSREKKERFSLILESASTNQTSMYLCASSPRSRGQETQYFGPGTRLLVL.

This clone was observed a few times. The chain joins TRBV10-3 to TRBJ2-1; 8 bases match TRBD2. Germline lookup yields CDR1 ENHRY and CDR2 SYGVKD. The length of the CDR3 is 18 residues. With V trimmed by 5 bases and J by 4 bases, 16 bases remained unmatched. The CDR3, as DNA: TGTGCCATCAGTTCTCAGGGTAACCTGGCGGGGGGATACAATGAGCAGTTCTTC. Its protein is CAISSQGNLAGGYNEQFF.

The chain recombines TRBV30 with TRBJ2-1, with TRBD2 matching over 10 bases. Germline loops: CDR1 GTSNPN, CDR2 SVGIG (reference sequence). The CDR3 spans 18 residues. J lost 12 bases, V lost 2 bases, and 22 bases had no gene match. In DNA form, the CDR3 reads TGTGCCTGGAGTAAGTTTAGTCGATACACTAGCGGGGCAGCACGGCAGTTCTTC. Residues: CAWSKFSRYTSGAARQFF.

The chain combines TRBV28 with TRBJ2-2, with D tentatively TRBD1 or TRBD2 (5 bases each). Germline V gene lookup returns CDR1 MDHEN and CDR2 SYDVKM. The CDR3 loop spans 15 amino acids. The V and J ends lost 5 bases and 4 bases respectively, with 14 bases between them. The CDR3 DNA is TGTGCCAGCAGTCTTCCGGGGCCGGCCACCGGGGAGCTGTTTTTT. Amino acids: CASSLPGPATGELFF.

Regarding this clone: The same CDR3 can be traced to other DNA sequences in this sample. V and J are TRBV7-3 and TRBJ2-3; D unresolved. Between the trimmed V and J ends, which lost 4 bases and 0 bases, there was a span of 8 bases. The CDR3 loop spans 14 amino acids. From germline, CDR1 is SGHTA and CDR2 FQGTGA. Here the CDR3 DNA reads TGTGCCAGCAGCTCGAGAGCTAGCACAGATACGCAGTATTTT. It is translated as CASSSRASTDTQYF.

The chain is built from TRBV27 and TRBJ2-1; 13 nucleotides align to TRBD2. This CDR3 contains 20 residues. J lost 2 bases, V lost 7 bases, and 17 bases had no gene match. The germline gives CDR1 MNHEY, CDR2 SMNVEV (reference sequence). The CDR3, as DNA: TGTGCCAGCACCATCTTAGGTACTAGCGGGGGGGCCGGGGCCTACAATGAGCAGTTCTTC. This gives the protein CASTILGTSGGAGAYNEQFF.

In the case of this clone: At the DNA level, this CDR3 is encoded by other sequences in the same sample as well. CDR3 residues: CASSLGGKERAFF. The DNA of the CDR3 is TGCGCCAGCAGCTTGGGAGGGAAGGAGCGAGCTTTCTTT. The chain links TRBV5-1 to TRBJ1-1; D remains unclear. The CDR3 is made up of 13 amino acids. V shed 0 bases and J shed 10 bases, with 13 bases lying between them. Germline-derived CDR1 and CDR2 are SGHRS and YFSETQ.

The CDR3 sequence: CASSPFEAGWSYEQYF. As DNA, the CDR3 is TGTGCCAGCAGTCCCTTCGAGGCAGGGTGGAGCTACGAGCAGTACTTC. The rearrangement joins TRBV27 to TRBJ2-7; D might be TRBD1 (5 bases). CDR3 length equals 16 residues. Per the germline V gene, CDR1 is MNHEY and CDR2 is SMNVEV (reference sequence). V was shortened by 5 bases and J by 3 bases, with 20 bases between the two germline ends.

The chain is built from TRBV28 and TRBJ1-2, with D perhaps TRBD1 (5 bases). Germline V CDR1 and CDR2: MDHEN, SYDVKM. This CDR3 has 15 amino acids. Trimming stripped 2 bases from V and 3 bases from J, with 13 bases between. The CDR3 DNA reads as TGTGCCAGCAGTTTACCCCTCCCGGGGGACTATGGCTACACCTTC. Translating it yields CASSLPLPGDYGYTF.

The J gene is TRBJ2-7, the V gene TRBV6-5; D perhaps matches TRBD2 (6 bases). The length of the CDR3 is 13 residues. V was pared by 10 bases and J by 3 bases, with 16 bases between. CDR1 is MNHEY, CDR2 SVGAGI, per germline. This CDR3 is CATGPWRGYEQYF. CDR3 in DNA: TGTGCCACCGGTCCCTGGAGGGGCTACGAGCAGTACTTC.